These T cell receptor beta chains were read from a single sample in a study of cytomegalovirus exposure and HLA in healthy donors. Sequenced by immunoSEQ multiplex PCR; TCRdb stores in-frame clones only, minus some. The sample has some 95,000 clones, roughly 74% seen once. What was sequenced was PBMCs. Receptors were obtained from a woman aged 18-29 years in good health and CMV-seropositive. Both conserved end residues are part of each CDR3. D genes are given only for firm matches. A clone size is listed for some rows: how often the clone was seen (once, few, many), or a class if it is expanded.

clone_size: .; v_call: TRBV7-9; d_call: TRBD1; j_call: TRBJ1-1; cdr3_aa: CASYTSTGGRSTEAFF; cdr3_nt: TGTGCCAGCTACACCTCTACAGGGGGCAGAAGCACTGAAGCTTTCTTT
clone_size: .; v_call: TRBV7-9; d_call: .; j_call: TRBJ2-3; cdr3_aa: CASSLYGDTQYF; cdr3_nt: TGTGCCAGCAGCTTATATGGCGATACGCAGTATTTT
clone_size: .; v_call: TRBV14; d_call: .; j_call: TRBJ1-2; cdr3_aa: CASSPLVGGTYGYTF; cdr3_nt: TGTGCCAGCAGCCCACTCGTTGGGGGGACCTATGGCTACACCTTC
clone_size: .; v_call: TRBV10-3; d_call: TRBD1; j_call: TRBJ2-1; cdr3_aa: CAISGDRDEQFF; cdr3_nt: TGTGCCATCAGTGGAGACAGGGATGAGCAGTTCTTC
clone_size: few; v_call: TRBV6-1; d_call: TRBD2; j_call: TRBJ2-1; cdr3_aa: CASSERRTSSPPAPEQFF; cdr3_nt: TGTGCCAGCAGTGAAAGGCGGACTAGCTCTCCCCCCGCCCCTGAGCAGTTCTTC
clone_size: .; v_call: TRBV5-1; d_call: .; j_call: TRBJ2-7; cdr3_aa: CASSFRSAYEQYF; cdr3_nt: TGCGCCAGCAGCTTCCGTAGTGCCTACGAGCAGTACTTC
clone_size: few; v_call: TRBV2; d_call: TRBD1; j_call: TRBJ1-2; cdr3_aa: CASRGRDRGKDYGYTF; cdr3_nt: TGTGCCAGCAGGGGGCGGGACAGGGGCAAGGACTATGGCTACACCTTC
clone_size: few; v_call: TRBV25-1; d_call: .; j_call: TRBJ1-4; cdr3_aa: CASSGAGEGGEKLFF; cdr3_nt: TGTGCCAGCAGTGGGGCAGGGGAAGGGGGTGAAAAACTGTTTTTT
clone_size: .; v_call: TRBV5-1; d_call: .; j_call: TRBJ2-2; cdr3_aa: CASSPRSNTGELFF; cdr3_nt: TGCGCCAGCAGCCCGCGGAGCAACACCGGGGAGCTGTTTTTT
clone_size: .; v_call: TRBV29-1; d_call: TRBD2; j_call: TRBJ2-5; cdr3_aa: CSAAWAGDIQETQYF; cdr3_nt: TGCAGCGCTGCGTGGGCGGGAGACATCCAAGAGACCCAGTACTTC
clone_size: few; v_call: TRBV27; d_call: TRBD2; j_call: TRBJ2-3; cdr3_aa: CASSSSGGTDTQYF; cdr3_nt: TGTGCCAGCAGTTCTAGCGGGGGAACAGATACGCAGTATTTT
clone_size: .; v_call: TRBV2; d_call: TRBD2; j_call: TRBJ2-1; cdr3_aa: CASRSSGGSYNEQFF; cdr3_nt: TGTGCCAGCAGATCAAGCGGGGGGTCCTACAATGAGCAGTTCTTC
clone_size: .; v_call: TRBV19; d_call: TRBD2; j_call: TRBJ2-3; cdr3_aa: CASSLAGGTDTQYF; cdr3_nt: TGTGCCAGTAGTTTAGCGGGGGGCACAGATACGCAGTATTTT
clone_size: once; v_call: TRBV4-3; d_call: .; j_call: TRBJ1-1; cdr3_aa: CASSQAGGLEAFF; cdr3_nt: TGCGCCAGCAGCCAAGCGGGCGGACTCGAAGCTTTCTTT
clone_size: .; v_call: TRBV7-8; d_call: .; j_call: TRBJ2-1; cdr3_aa: CASSLDYYNEQFF; cdr3_nt: TGTGCCAGCAGCTTAGACTACTACAATGAGCAGTTCTTC
clone_size: .; v_call: TRBV2; d_call: .; j_call: TRBJ2-7; cdr3_aa: CASSDPAGGDEQYF; cdr3_nt: TGTGCCAGCAGTGACCCAGCGGGTGGCGACGAGCAGTACTTC
clone_size: .; v_call: TRBV7-9; d_call: .; j_call: TRBJ1-5; cdr3_aa: CASSHTNQPQHF; cdr3_nt: TGTGCCAGCAGCCATACTAATCAGCCCCAGCATTTT
clone_size: .; v_call: TRBV7-3; d_call: TRBD2; j_call: TRBJ2-5; cdr3_aa: CASSSLPGLAGVETQYF; cdr3_nt: TGTGCCAGCAGCTCATTGCCGGGACTAGCGGGAGTAGAGACCCAGTACTTC
clone_size: .; v_call: TRBV4-1; d_call: TRBD1; j_call: TRBJ2-7; cdr3_aa: CASSLVDRAGYEQYF; cdr3_nt: TGCGCCAGCAGCCTTGTGGACAGGGCGGGCTACGAGCAGTACTTC
clone_size: .; v_call: TRBV10-3; d_call: .; j_call: TRBJ2-7; cdr3_aa: CATGTLRDEQYF; cdr3_nt: TGTGCCACCGGGACATTAAGGGACGAGCAGTACTTC
clone_size: few; v_call: TRBV18; d_call: TRBD1; j_call: TRBJ2-1; cdr3_aa: CASSSYGTGLDGEQFF; cdr3_nt: TGTGCCAGCTCATCCTACGGGACAGGGCTCGACGGTGAGCAGTTCTTC
clone_size: .; v_call: TRBV9; d_call: .; j_call: TRBJ1-3; cdr3_aa: CASSPHPDSSGNTIYF; cdr3_nt: TGTGCCAGCAGCCCTCACCCTGACAGCTCTGGAAACACCATATATTTT
clone_size: .; v_call: TRBV7-2; d_call: .; j_call: TRBJ2-6; cdr3_aa: CASSLEGGTGANVLTF; cdr3_nt: TGTGCCAGCAGCTTAGAGGGGGGGACTGGGGCCAACGTCCTGACTTTC
clone_size: few; v_call: TRBV18; d_call: .; j_call: TRBJ1-1; cdr3_aa: CASSPQGPQAFF; cdr3_nt: TGTGCCAGCTCACCACAGGGGCCGCAGGCTTTCTTT
clone_size: .; v_call: TRBV4-1; d_call: TRBD1; j_call: TRBJ1-1; cdr3_aa: CASNSRGRDRVNTEAFF; cdr3_nt: TGCGCCAGCAACTCAAGGGGAAGGGACAGGGTGAACACTGAAGCTTTCTTT
clone_size: .; v_call: TRBV27; d_call: .; j_call: TRBJ2-5; cdr3_aa: CASSFWAAPQETQYF; cdr3_nt: TGTGCCAGCAGTTTTTGGGCAGCACCACAAGAGACCCAGTACTTC
clone_size: .; v_call: TRBV2; d_call: .; j_call: TRBJ2-5; cdr3_aa: CASSGASGQIQETQYF; cdr3_nt: TGTGCCAGCAGTGGGGCGTCAGGACAGATACAAGAGACCCAGTACTTC
clone_size: .; v_call: TRBV15; d_call: .; j_call: TRBJ2-7; cdr3_aa: CATSRGQDSYEQYF; cdr3_nt: TGTGCCACCAGCAGAGGTCAGGACTCCTACGAGCAGTACTTC
clone_size: .; v_call: TRBV9; d_call: TRBD1; j_call: TRBJ2-7; cdr3_aa: CASSMGQGSHEQYF; cdr3_nt: TGTGCCAGCAGCATGGGACAGGGGTCCCACGAGCAGTACTTC
clone_size: .; v_call: TRBV7-2; d_call: .; j_call: TRBJ2-5; cdr3_aa: CASSALGGETQYF; cdr3_nt: TGTGCCAGCAGTGCATTGGGAGGAGAGACCCAGTACTTC
clone_size: few; v_call: TRBV9; d_call: .; j_call: TRBJ2-5; cdr3_aa: CASSVERDSPLGTQYF; cdr3_nt: TGTGCCAGCAGCGTAGAAAGGGACTCTCCATTAGGGACCCAGTACTTC
clone_size: .; v_call: TRBV11-2; d_call: .; j_call: TRBJ1-3; cdr3_aa: CASSPGGLGSGNTIYF; cdr3_nt: TGTGCCAGCAGCCCAGGAGGGTTGGGCTCTGGAAACACCATATATTTT
clone_size: once; v_call: TRBV11-2; d_call: TRBD2; j_call: TRBJ2-1; cdr3_aa: CASSYWTSGGNEQFF; cdr3_nt: TGTGCCAGCAGCTATTGGACTAGCGGGGGGAATGAGCAGTTCTTC
clone_size: few; v_call: TRBV7-3; d_call: .; j_call: TRBJ2-3; cdr3_aa: CASSSWGLNTDTQYF; cdr3_nt: TGTGCCAGCAGCTCATGGGGACTGAACACAGATACGCAGTATTTT
clone_size: .; v_call: TRBV2; d_call: .; j_call: TRBJ2-7; cdr3_aa: CASGRMVGGASYEQYF; cdr3_nt: TGTGCCAGCGGCCGGATGGTAGGGGGGGCATCCTACGAGCAGTACTTC
clone_size: .; v_call: TRBV6-1; d_call: TRBD2; j_call: TRBJ2-3; cdr3_aa: CASTMTSGGSDTQYF; cdr3_nt: TGTGCCAGCACCATGACTAGCGGGGGGTCAGATACGCAGTATTTT
clone_size: few; v_call: TRBV6-1; d_call: .; j_call: TRBJ1-5; cdr3_aa: CASSEFGTQNQPQHF; cdr3_nt: TGTGCCAGCAGTGAATTTGGGACACAAAATCAGCCCCAGCATTTT
clone_size: few; v_call: TRBV5-4; d_call: TRBD2; j_call: TRBJ2-7; cdr3_aa: CASSLDGGNYEQYF; cdr3_nt: TGTGCCAGCAGCTTGGACGGGGGGAACTACGAGCAGTACTTC
clone_size: .; v_call: TRBV6-6; d_call: .; j_call: TRBJ2-2; cdr3_aa: CASSPPRGNTGELFF; cdr3_nt: TGTGCCAGCAGCCCCCCTAGGGGTAACACCGGGGAGCTGTTTTTT
clone_size: .; v_call: TRBV4-3; d_call: .; j_call: TRBJ2-5; cdr3_aa: CASSSSYQETQYF; cdr3_nt: TGCGCCAGCAGCTCGTCTTACCAAGAGACCCAGTACTTC